The 19 T cell receptor beta chains reported below all come from one sample, sequenced in a study of Ad26.COV2.S vaccination and SARS-CoV-2 variants (dated by TCRdb to the early 2020s). This sample's treatment or condition label indicates: around 19 received Ad26.COV2.S at low or high dose, single or two shots; 5 received placebo; per-sample allocation not given. Repertoires of vaccine and placebo recipients were sequenced from samples taken on day 63 after the first injection. The library was produced with the immunoSEQ multiplex PCR assay. TCRdb's version of the immuneACCESS table is confined to in-frame rearrangements and falls short of the full clone set. An unresolved V gene accounts for under half of the shortfall where checked; the remainder is of unknown origin. The table for this sample lists more than 350,000 clones; around 90% of them were counted only once. The ten top clones hold approximately 12% of the sample.

Sequences were derived from peripheral blood, sampled in a trial of Ad26.COV2.S vaccine versus placebo. These receptors originate from a person between 18 and 59 years old who received the Ad26.COV2.S COVID-19 vaccine or a placebo.

The genes are TRBV3-1 (or the pseudogene TRBV3-2) and TRBJ2-3; 11 bases are shared with TRBD2. The trim removed 0 bases at V and 4 bases at J, leaving 12 bases unmatched. There are 19 residues in the CDR3. Germline V gene lookup returns CDR1 LGHDT and CDR2 YNNKEL (reference sequence). The CDR3 DNA reads TGTGCCAGCAGCCAAGATCGCTTAGCGGGAGGGCCGAGTCCAGATACGCAGTATTTT. Protein sequence: CASSQDRLAGGPSPDTQYF.

This chain uses TRBV19 with TRBJ2-2; TRBD2 matches at 10 bases. J lost 8 bases, V lost 4 bases, and 13 bases had no gene match. The germline CDR1 and CDR2 sequences are LNHDA and SQIVND (reference sequence). The CDR3 totals 17 residues. The CDR3 protein is CASSNSGRSLGSGELFF. CDR3 nucleotides: TGTGCCAGTAGTAATAGCGGGAGGTCGCTAGGGAGTGGGGAGCTGTTTTTT.

The genes are TRBV6-2 or TRBV6-3 and TRBJ2-1; TRBD2 agrees at 14 bases. The CDR3 spans 16 residues. Germline V gene lookup returns CDR1 MNHEY and CDR2 SVGEGT. With V trimmed by 5 bases and J by 7 bases, 7 bases remained unmatched. CDR3 DNA sequence: TGTGCCAGCAGTAAAAAGGGACTAGCGGGAGTAAATGAGCAGTTCTTC. Amino acid sequence: CASSKKGLAGVNEQFF.

The chain carries TRBV5-1 and TRBJ2-5, with 7 bases lining up with TRBD2. V lost 0 bases to trimming and J lost 2 bases; unmatched junction nucleotides: 7. The CDR3 sequence is 16 residues long. Germline V gene lookup returns CDR1 SGHRS and CDR2 YFSETQ. As DNA, the CDR3 is TGCGCCAGCAGCTTGGCGGCGGGAGCTAGGCAAGAGACCCAGTACTTC. Translating it yields CASSLAAGARQETQYF.

The chain employs TRBV5-4 and TRBJ2-3; D gene uncertain. V shed 2 bases and J shed 7 bases, with 11 bases lying between them. CDR1 and CDR2 (germline): SGHNT, YYREEE (reference sequence). The CDR3 loop spans 13 amino acids. The CDR3 DNA reads as TGTGCCAGCAGCTTCGAAATAGGTCATACGCAGTATTTT. It codes for CASSFEIGHTQYF.

The chain couples TRBV18 to TRBJ1-1; tentative D call: TRBD1 (5 bases). This CDR3 is 14 amino acids long. Germline CDR1 KGHSH, CDR2 LQKENI. The ends were cut back, 7 bases at V and 4 bases at J, with 16 bases in the middle. The DNA for the CDR3 is TGTGCCAGCTTCCTTGGGGGTTTGGGCACTGAAGCTTTCTTT. Amino acid sequence: CASFLGGLGTEAFF.

In nucleotides, the CDR3 is TGCAGTGCTAGTGAAGTACGAAGCGATTCACCCCTCCACTTT. It translates to CSASEVRSDSPLHF. The rearrangement uses TRBV20-1 and TRBJ1-6; D is ambiguous. This CDR3 has 14 residues. The germline V gene has CDR1 DFQATT and CDR2 SNEGSKA (reference sequence). Trimming removed 3 bases from V and 8 bases from J, with 14 bases in between.

V usage is TRBV5-4 and J usage is TRBJ2-2; tentative D call: TRBD2 (6 bases). The CDR3 contains 16 residues. CDR1 and CDR2 (germline): SGHNT, YYREEE (reference sequence). V was clipped by 0 bases and J by 1 base, with 10 bases between them. Written as DNA, the CDR3 is TGTGCCAGCAGCTTGGGTGGAGGGAGGAACACCGGGGAGCTGTTTTTT. Its protein product is CASSLGGGRNTGELFF.

V is TRBV12-5 and J is TRBJ2-7; D unresolved. The germline gives CDR1 LGHNT, CDR2 FRNRAP. Deletions cut 1 base from V and 2 bases from J, with 3 bases between. The CDR3 contains 12 residues. The CDR3 protein is CASGLGPYEQYF. The CDR3 nucleotides are TGTGCTAGTGGTTTGGGACCCTACGAGCAGTACTTC.

Notes on this clone: Other nucleotide sequences from this sample produce the same CDR3. V is TRBV19 and J is TRBJ2-2; 8 bases line up with TRBD1. In germline, CDR1 is LNHDA, CDR2 SQIVND (reference sequence). The V segment lost 5 bases and the J segment 1 base; nucleotides outside the gene matches: 3. The CDR3 consists of 15 residues. CDR3 in amino acids: CASSLGTGNTGELFF. As DNA, the CDR3 is TGTGCCAGTAGTTTGGGGACAGGGAACACCGGGGAGCTGTTTTTT. Filled out from reference TRBV19 and TRBJ2-2, the complete variable domain reads DGGITQSPKYLFRKEGQNVTLSCEQNLNHDAMYWYRQDPGQGLRLIYYSQIVNDFQKGDIAEGYSVSREKKESFPLTVTSAQKNPTAFYLCASSLGTGNTGELFFGEGSRLTVL.

The gene calls are TRBV6-5 and TRBJ2-3, with D maybe TRBD2 (5 bases). V was pared by 5 bases and J by 5 bases, with 11 bases between. CDR3 length: 13 residues. Per germline, CDR1 MNHEY and CDR2 SVGAGI. CDR3 residues: CASSTFRGDTQYF. In DNA form, the CDR3 reads TGTGCCAGCAGTACCTTCCGGGGAGATACGCAGTATTTT.

The table lists this clone with a count of one. This sequence joins TRBV10-2 and TRBJ1-1; D is perhaps TRBD1 (5 bases). CDR1 and CDR2 (germline): WSHSY, SAAADI. The CDR3 totals 13 residues. V was pared by 6 bases and J by 1 base, with 9 bases between. CDR3 residues: CASRGTPNTEAFF. CDR3 DNA: TGCGCCAGCAGGGGGACGCCGAACACTGAAGCTTTCTTT.

This chain joins TRBV7-9 and TRBJ2-7; 10 positions match TRBD2. Germline lookup yields CDR1 SEHNR and CDR2 FQNEAQ (reference sequence). The V gene end was trimmed by 1 base and the J gene end by 7 bases; junction bases not matched to a gene: 7. CDR3 size: 15 residues. CDR3 nucleotides: TGTGCCAGCAGCTTAGACACTAGCGGGACGAGAGAGCAGTACTTC. It specifies CASSLDTSGTREQYF.

This chain uses TRBV2 with TRBJ1-1; tentative D call: TRBD1 (6 bases). Germline assignment: CDR1 SNHLY and CDR2 FYNNEI. CDR3 size: 16 residues. The V gene lost 6 bases and the J gene lost 3 bases, with 20 bases spanning the gap. DNA of the CDR3: TGTGCCAGCAGCGACAGGCCGGTAAGGACCTACACTGAAGCTTTCTTT. Its protein is CASSDRPVRTYTEAFF. The variable domain in full, with the rest retrieved from reference TRBV2 and TRBJ1-1, is EPEVTQTPSHQVTQMGQEVILRCVPISNHLYFYWYRQILGQKVEFLVSFYNNEISEKSEIFDDQFSVERPDGSNFTLKIRSTKLEDSAMYFCASSDRPVRTYTEAFFGQGTRLTVV.

This chain joins TRBV7-2 and TRBJ2-7; D might be TRBD1 (6 bases). V was trimmed by 1 base and J by 3 bases, leaving 10 bases between them. The CDR3 is 14 amino acids. Germline CDR1 and CDR2: SGHTA and FQGNSA. The CDR3 protein is CASSLVRTDYEQYF. The CDR3 DNA is TGTGCCAGCAGCTTAGTCCGGACAGACTACGAGCAGTACTTC.

V usage is TRBV7-6 and J usage is TRBJ2-7; perhaps D is TRBD1 or TRBD2 (5 bases each). Germline loops: CDR1 SGHVS, CDR2 FNYEAQ. The germline V and J ends were trimmed by 0 bases and 3 bases, with 12 bases remaining between them. The CDR3 totals 15 residues. The CDR3 sequence is CASSLAVTDYYEQYF. CDR3 DNA: TGTGCCAGCAGCTTAGCAGTGACAGACTACTACGAGCAGTACTTC.

J is TRBJ2-7 and V is TRBV6-1; 8 positions match TRBD1. V was pared by 2 bases and J by 4 bases, with 10 bases of the junction left unmatched. Germline lookup yields CDR1 MNHNS and CDR2 SASEGT. This CDR3 has 16 residues. In DNA, the CDR3 is TGTGCCAGCAGTGAATATAACGCAGGGGGCGAGTACGAGCAGTACTTC. Protein: CASSEYNAGGEYEQYF.

The rearrangement joins TRBV3-1 (or the pseudogene TRBV3-2) to TRBJ1-6; 9 bases are a match to TRBD1. CDR1 is LGHDT, CDR2 YNNKEL, per germline (reference sequence). The junction had 3 bases not matched to a gene; V was cut back by 1 base and J by 5 bases. This CDR3 is 16 amino acids long. DNA of the CDR3: TGTGCCAGCAGCCAAGTAGGGGACAGGGATAATTCACCCCTCCACTTT. Its translation is CASSQVGDRDNSPLHF.

A few counts support this clone. This chain connects TRBV21-1 to TRBJ1-1; the table gives TRBD1 as D, unverified against the DNA. TRBV21-1 is classified as a pseudogene. The length of the CDR3 is 16 residues. Here the CDR3 reads CASSKIRVLENTEAFF. The CDR3, as DNA: TGTGCCAGCAGCAAAATCAGGGTTTTGGAGAACACTGAAGCTTTCTTT.